This TCR beta chain is from a study of a mutant IDH1 vaccine in newly diagnosed glioma. Looking at the study overall: With temozolomide cycles, or 4-6 weeks after radiotherapy alone, vaccination was started. Most patients had radiochemotherapy with temozolomide before enrollment; others had one alone.

Time point reported: week 5, during vaccination. In every dose of vaccine, 300 ug of mutant IDH1 20-mer peptide was given alongside topical imiquimod. This clone was seen more than once but under ten times. Its antigen remains unknown. This table comes from immunoSEQ multiplex PCR, and its TCRdb copy is limited to in-frame clones, with some not included. The table includes 70,000 to 90,000 clones, around nine tenths detected once. The source of this sequence is a woman aged 45 to 65 with glioma. The sequencing used PBMCs, collected from a glioma patient whose treatment included an IDH1 peptide vaccine.

The CDR3 DNA follows: TGTGCCAGCAGCGTAGCTGACGGGCGGGATCAGCCCCAGCATTTT. Protein sequence: CASSVADGRDQPQHF. The rearrangement joins TRBV9 to TRBJ1-5; the D is unclear. Trimming removed 0 bases from V and 5 bases from J, with 12 bases in between. Germline-derived CDR1 and CDR2 are SGDLS and YYNGEE. The CDR3 covers 15 residues.